Below, one T cell receptor (beta chain) is given with its context. TCRdb reprocessed the RT-PCR reads via MiXCR and lists one record per CDR3 protein. The sample lists 650,000 to 850,000 distinct CDR3 sequences; approximately 15% were seen once. These data belong to a study of response to subunit inactivated influenza vaccine. Trimming took 5 bases from V and 6 from J, leaving 15 bases between them. Per the germline V gene, CDR1 is MNHEY and CDR2 is SMNVEV (reference sequence). The CDR3 contains 14 residues. This rearrangement joins TRBV27 to TRBJ2-3; the D gene is possibly TRBD1 (5 bases). Source: PBMCs from blood, taken approximately 15 days before vaccination. This TCR was sampled from a man aged 45-65 years who received an inactivated influenza vaccine. The DNA of the CDR3 is TGTGCCAGCAGTCTAACGACAGCGTGGGATACGCAGTATTTT. Translated, it gives CASSLTTAWDTQYF.